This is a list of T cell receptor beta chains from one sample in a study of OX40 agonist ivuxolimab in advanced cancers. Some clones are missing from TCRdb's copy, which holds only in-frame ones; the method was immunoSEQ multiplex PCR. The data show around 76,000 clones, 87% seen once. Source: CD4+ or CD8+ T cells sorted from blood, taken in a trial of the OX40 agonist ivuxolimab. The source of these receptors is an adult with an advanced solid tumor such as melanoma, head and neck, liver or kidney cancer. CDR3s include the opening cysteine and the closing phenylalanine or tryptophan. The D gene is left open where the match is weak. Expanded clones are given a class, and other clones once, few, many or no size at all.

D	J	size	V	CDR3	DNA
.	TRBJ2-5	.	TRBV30	CAWSVLMDSEGETQYF	TGTGCCTGGAGTGTACTAATGGACTCCGAGGGGGAGACCCAGTACTTC
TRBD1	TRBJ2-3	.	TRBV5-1	CASSFDRGDTQYF	TGCGCCAGCAGCTTCGACAGGGGAGATACGCAGTATTTT
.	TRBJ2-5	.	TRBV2	CASSGGFRETQYF	TGTGCCAGCAGTGGGGGCTTTAGGGAGACCCAGTACTTC
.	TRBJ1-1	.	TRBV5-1	CASSLVPGLNTEAFF	TGCGCCAGCAGCTTGGTCCCCGGGTTGAACACTGAAGCTTTCTTT
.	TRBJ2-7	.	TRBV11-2	CASSLDSGTSYEQYF	TGTGCCAGCAGCTTAGATTCGGGGACCTCCTACGAGCAGTACTTC
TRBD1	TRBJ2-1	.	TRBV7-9	CASSLVVGQEEQFF	TGTGCCAGCAGCTTAGTGGTCGGACAGGAGGAGCAGTTCTTC
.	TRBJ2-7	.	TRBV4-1	CASSQDKPDEQYF	TGCGCCAGCAGCCAAGATAAACCGGACGAGCAGTACTTC
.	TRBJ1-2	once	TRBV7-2	CASSFRREGGYTF	TGTGCCAGCAGCTTCAGGAGGGAAGGTGGCTACACCTTC
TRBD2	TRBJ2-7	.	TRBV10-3	CAIRSTGTSGDEQYF	TGTGCCATCAGATCAACCGGGACTAGCGGGGACGAGCAGTACTTC
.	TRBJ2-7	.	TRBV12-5	CASLRAEQYF	TGTGCTAGTCTCCGGGCCGAGCAGTACTTC
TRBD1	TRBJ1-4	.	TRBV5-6	CASTMIGGTTNEKLFF	TGTGCCAGCACCATGATAGGGGGCACAACTAATGAAAAACTGTTTTTT
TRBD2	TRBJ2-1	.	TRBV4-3	CASSQIATSGSYNEQFF	TGCGCCAGCAGCCAAATTGCCACTAGCGGCTCCTACAATGAGCAGTTCTTC
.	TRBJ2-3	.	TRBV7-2	CASSFTDTQYF	TGTGCCAGCAGCTTTACAGATACGCAGTATTTT
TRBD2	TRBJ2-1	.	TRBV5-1	CASSLRASGVYNEQFF	TGCGCCAGCAGCTTGAGAGCTAGCGGGGTATACAATGAGCAGTTCTTC
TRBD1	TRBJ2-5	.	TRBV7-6	CASSTGQGVETQYF	TGTGCCAGCAGTACGGGACAGGGGGTAGAGACCCAGTACTTC
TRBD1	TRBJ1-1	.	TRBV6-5	CASSYSGQGNTEAFF	TGTGCCAGCAGTTACTCCGGACAGGGGAACACTGAAGCTTTCTTT
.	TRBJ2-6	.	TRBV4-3	CASSQEMLSGANVLTF	TGCGCCAGCAGCCAAGAAATGCTCTCTGGGGCCAACGTCCTGACTTTC
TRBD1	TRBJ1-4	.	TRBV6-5	CASSYSRGGYEKLFF	TGTGCCAGCAGTTACTCGAGAGGGGGCTATGAAAAACTGTTTTTT
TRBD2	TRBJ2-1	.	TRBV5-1	CASSSGPPSGDKQFF	TGCGCCAGCAGCTCGGGCCCCCCTAGCGGAGACAAGCAGTTCTTC
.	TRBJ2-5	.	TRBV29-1	CSVGLYGRSGETQYF	TGCAGCGTTGGACTTTATGGAAGGAGTGGAGAGACCCAGTACTTC
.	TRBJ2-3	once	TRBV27	CASSFLNTDTQYF	TGTGCCAGCAGTTTTTTGAACACAGATACGCAGTATTTT
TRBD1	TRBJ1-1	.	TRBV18	CASSGQGGMNTEAFF	TGTGCCAGCTCGGGACAGGGGGGTATGAACACTGAAGCTTTCTTT
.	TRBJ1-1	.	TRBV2	CASSVRGLNTEAFF	TGTGCCAGCAGTGTTCGGGGACTGAACACTGAAGCTTTCTTT
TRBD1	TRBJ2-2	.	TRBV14	CASSPGTDRLQLTGELFF	TGTGCCAGCAGCCCCGGGACAGATAGACTTCAATTAACCGGGGAGCTGTTTTTT
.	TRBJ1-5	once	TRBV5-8	CASSQTVYSNQPQHF	TGTGCCAGCAGTCAGACAGTTTATAGCAATCAGCCCCAGCATTTT
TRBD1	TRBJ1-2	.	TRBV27	CASTRFFLNRDRDDGYTF	TGTGCCAGCACTCGATTCTTTTTAAACCGGGACAGGGATGATGGCTACACCTTC
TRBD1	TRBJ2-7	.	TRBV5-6	CASSTGGRTYEQYF	TGTGCCAGCTCTACAGGGGGCAGAACCTACGAGCAGTACTTC
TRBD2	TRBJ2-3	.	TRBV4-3	CASSQVLAGGADTQYF	TGCGCCAGCAGCCAAGTACTAGCGGGGGGGGCAGATACGCAGTATTTT
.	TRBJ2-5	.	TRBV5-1	CASSLGLVETQYF	TGCGCCAGCAGCTTAGGGCTAGTCGAGACCCAGTACTTC
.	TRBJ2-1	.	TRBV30	CAWSRGAGNEQFF	TGTGCCTGGAGTCGGGGGGCCGGGAATGAGCAGTTCTTC
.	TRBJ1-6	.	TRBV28	CASGSGAWSNSPLHF	TGTGCCAGCGGGAGTGGCGCGTGGTCTAATTCACCCCTCCACTTT
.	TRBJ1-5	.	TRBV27	CASSLHLNSNQPQHF	TGTGCCAGCAGTTTGCATCTAAATAGCAATCAGCCCCAGCATTTT
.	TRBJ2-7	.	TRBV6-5	CASKRTASSYEQYF	TGTGCCAGCAAAAGGACGGCCAGCTCCTACGAGCAGTACTTC
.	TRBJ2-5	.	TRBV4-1	CASSPGVQETQYF	TGCGCCAGCAGCCCGGGAGTTCAAGAGACCCAGTACTTC
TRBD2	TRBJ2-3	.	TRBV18	CASSPRGAGGPSDTQYF	TGTGCCAGCTCACCACGTGGGGCGGGAGGGCCCTCGGATACGCAGTATTTT
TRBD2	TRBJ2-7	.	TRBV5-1	CASSLLAGGYYEQYF	TGCGCCAGCAGCTTACTAGCGGGGGGGTACTACGAGCAGTACTTC
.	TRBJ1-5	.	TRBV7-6	CASSLSGNQPQHF	TGTGCCAGCAGCTTATCAGGGAATCAGCCCCAGCATTTT
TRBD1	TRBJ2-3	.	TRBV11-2	CASTLDRAGTDTQYF	TGTGCCAGCACCCTCGACAGGGCTGGCACAGATACGCAGTATTTT
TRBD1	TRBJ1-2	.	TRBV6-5	CASSYSTGTGDGYTF	TGTGCCAGCAGTTACTCTACCGGGACAGGGGATGGCTACACCTTC
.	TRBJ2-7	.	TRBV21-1	CASPTPAGTGDNEQYF	TGTGCCAGCCCAACTCCCGCCGGGACAGGGGATAACGAGCAGTACTTC
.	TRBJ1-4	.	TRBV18	CASSPTGLNEKLFF	TGTGCCAGCTCACCTACAGGGCTTAATGAAAAACTGTTTTTT
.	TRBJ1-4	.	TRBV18	CASSPGFLGSGEKLFF	TGTGCCAGCTCTCCCGGATTTCTAGGTAGCGGAGAAAAACTGTTTTTT
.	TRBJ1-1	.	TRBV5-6	CASSSDMNTEAFF	TGTGCCAGCAGCTCGGATATGAACACTGAAGCTTTCTTT
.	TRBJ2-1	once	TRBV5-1	CASSLGQTYNEQFF	TGCGCCAGCAGCCTTGGGCAGACCTACAATGAGCAGTTCTTC
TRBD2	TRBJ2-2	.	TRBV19	CASSPSGRDSGELFF	TGTGCCAGTAGTCCATCCGGGAGGGATTCCGGGGAGCTGTTTTTT
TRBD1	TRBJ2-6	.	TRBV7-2	CASSLGGQPGANVLTF	TGTGCCAGCAGCTTAGGGGGACAGCCTGGGGCCAACGTCCTGACTTTC
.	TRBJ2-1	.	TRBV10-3	CAISAGNTLGHNEQFF	TGTGCCATCAGTGCCGGAAACACCTTAGGGCACAATGAGCAGTTCTTC